This T cell receptor (beta chain) came from a study of cytomegalovirus exposure and HLA in healthy donors. Study details: Later, an analysis reported that the 110 or so validation repertoires had used the same platform as the roughly 680 first-cohort repertoires.

Sequenced by immunoSEQ multiplex PCR; TCRdb stores in-frame clones only, minus some. The sample carries 90,000 to 100,000 clones, approximately 95% recorded once. Study findings and constraints: With high specificity and sensitivity, the classifier reportedly diagnosed cytomegalovirus status. The study labeled 150 to 200 TCR beta chains cytomegalovirus-associated.

As to this clone: The target antigen is unknown.

The CDR3 is made up of 16 amino acids. Per the germline V gene, CDR1 is MDHEN and CDR2 is SYDVKM. Trimming removed 1 base from V and 7 bases from J; junction bases left unmatched: 5. The V and J genes are TRBV28 and TRBJ1-4; 11 bases are shared with TRBD1. Sequences were obtained from PBMCs. This receptor was obtained from a young woman in good health and CMV-seropositive. The CDR3 DNA reads as TGTGCCAGCAGTTTATCCGGGACAGGGGGGGCTGAAAAACTGTTTTTT. It codes for CASSLSGTGGAEKLFF. Based on the CDR3 plus reference TRBV28 and TRBJ1-4, the full variable domain is DVKVTQSSRYLVKRTGEKVFLECVQDMDHENMFWYRQDPGLGLRLIYFSYDVKMKEKGDIPEGYSVSREKKERFSLILESASTNQTSMYLCASSLSGTGGAEKLFFGSGTQLSVL.